The 29 T cell receptor beta chains presented below share a single source sample, sequenced in a study of blood T cell repertoires in COVID-19. Some clones are missing from TCRdb's copy, which holds only in-frame ones; the method was immunoSEQ multiplex PCR. The sample lists roughly 120,000 clones, approximately 84% occurring once. Input material: peripheral blood. The receptors shown here come from a man in his fifties with acute or convalescent COVID-19.

In its sample, this clone was seen once. The chain has TRBV10-3 and TRBJ1-2; 9 bases fit TRBD1. The CDR3 length is 14 residues. After removal of 3 bases from V and 7 bases from J, the junction contained 6 bases not matched to a gene. Germline assignment: CDR1 ENHRY and CDR2 SYGVKD. The CDR3 DNA sequence: TGTGCCATCAGTGAAGAACAGGGGGCTGTTGGCTACACCTTC. Its translation is CAISEEQGAVGYTF.

The CDR3 loop reads CASSVTGGRGPDTQYF. The CDR3 DNA is TGCGCCAGCAGCGTTACAGGGGGCCGGGGGCCAGATACGCAGTATTTT. The chain has TRBV5-1 and TRBJ2-3, with TRBD1 matching over 9 bases. This CDR3 has 16 residues. The germline V gene encodes CDR1 SGHRS and CDR2 YFSETQ. The trim removed 4 bases at V and 4 bases at J, leaving 10 bases unmatched.

This clone was detected only once. The chain is built from TRBV7-2 and TRBJ2-3; 15 bases map to TRBD2. The ends lost 7 bases at V and 7 bases at J; junction bases unmatched: 9. Germline V CDR1 and CDR2: SGHTA, FQGNSA. CDR3 size: 16 residues. The CDR3 here is CASTFPGLAGGNTQYF. Here the CDR3 DNA reads TGTGCCAGCACCTTTCCGGGACTAGCGGGGGGAAATACGCAGTATTTT.

The V call is TRBV21-1, the J call TRBJ2-1; TRBD2, as called in the table, went unchecked against the DNA. TRBV21-1 is noted as a pseudogene. This CDR3 comprises 19 residues. CDR3 amino acids: CASSKGGRLAVNSYNEQFF. CDR3 sequence (DNA): TGTGCCAGCAGCAAAGGGGGGAGACTAGCGGTTAACTCCTACAATGAGCAGTTCTTC.

The chain couples TRBV5-1 to TRBJ2-7; tentatively, D is TRBD2 (7 bases). There are 14 residues in the CDR3. Germline CDR1 and CDR2: SGHRS and YFSETQ. The V end lost 6 bases, the J end lost 0 bases, and 13 bases lay between the germline ends. The CDR3 DNA follows: TGCGCCAGCAAGCGGGACACGAGCTCCTACGAGCAGTACGTC. Residues: CASKRDTSSYEQYV.

This clone occurred a few times. The chain combines TRBV5-1 with TRBJ2-5; 8 bases map to TRBD2. Germline V gene lookup returns CDR1 SGHRS and CDR2 YFSETQ. CDR3 length equals 14 residues. V lost 1 base, J lost 5 bases, and 4 bases stayed unmatched. CDR3 sequence: CASSLRGGRETQYF. The DNA for the CDR3 is TGCGCCAGCAGCTTGCGGGGGGGCAGGGAGACCCAGTACTTC.

The chain couples TRBV9 to TRBJ2-1; TRBD2 agrees at 7 bases. V shed 0 bases and J 13 bases; nucleotides not matched to a gene: 7. Germline CDR1 and CDR2: SGDLS and YYNGEE. The CDR3 length is 13 residues. Here the CDR3 reads CASSVVGLGDQFF. CDR3 in DNA: TGTGCCAGCAGCGTAGTAGGACTAGGGGATCAGTTCTTC.

This chain links TRBV6-1 with TRBJ2-3, with 11 bases aligning to TRBD2. There are 16 residues in the CDR3. V dropped 4 bases and J dropped 1; count of bases not matched to a gene: 4. Germline V gene data show CDR1 as MNHNS and CDR2 as SASEGT. DNA of the CDR3: TGTGCCAGCAGTGGAAAGACTAGCGGGGGCACAGATACGCAGTATTTT. Translation: CASSGKTSGGTDTQYF.

V and J are TRBV4-2 and TRBJ2-1, with TRBD2 matching 10 bases. The CDR3 has 18 amino acids. The germline V gene has CDR1 LGHNA and CDR2 YNFKEQ. Trimming cost V 0 bases and J 1 base; bases outside gene matches: 6. The CDR3 here is CASSQEGRAGGSYNEQFF. In nucleotides, the CDR3 is TGTGCCAGCAGCCAAGAGGGGCGAGCGGGGGGGTCCTACAATGAGCAGTTCTTC.

The chain couples TRBV5-1 to TRBJ2-3; 11 bases map to TRBD1. The length of the CDR3 is 14 residues. The germline V gene has CDR1 SGHRS and CDR2 YFSETQ. J was trimmed by 10 bases and V by 4 bases; bases with no gene match: 8. In DNA form, the CDR3 reads TGCGCCAGCAGCACGGACAGGGGGCCCGTCGCGCAGTATTTT. It yields the protein CASSTDRGPVAQYF. The variable domain in full, with the rest retrieved from reference TRBV5-1 and TRBJ2-3, is KAGVTQTPRYLIKTRGQQVTLSCSPISGHRSVSWYQQTPGQGLQFLFEYFSETQRNKGNFPGRFSGRQFSNSRSEMNVSTLELGDSALYLCASSTDRGPVAQYFGPGTRLTVL.

The rearrangement uses TRBV15 and TRBJ1-5; a weak D match, TRBD1 (6 bases). Looked up from germline, CDR1 is LNHNV and CDR2 is YYDKDF (reference sequence). The length of the CDR3 is 14 residues. Trimming removed 6 bases from V and 2 bases from J, with 11 bases in between. The CDR3 bases are TGTGCCACCAGTTATAGACAGGGCAATCAGCCCCAGCATTTT. This gives the protein CATSYRQGNQPQHF.

This clone was seen repeatedly, ten times or more. J is TRBJ2-7 and V is TRBV11-2; D may be TRBD2 (5 bases). With 4 bases removed from V and 6 bases from J, the gap between germline ends came to 19 bases. Germline lookup yields CDR1 SGHAT and CDR2 FQNNGV. The CDR3 totals 15 residues. CDR3 sequence (DNA): TGTGCCAGCAGCTCCCCTCTGGTCCCGGGGTTCGAGCAGTACGTC. Its protein product is CASSSPLVPGFEQYV.

The chain recombines TRBV7-2 with TRBJ2-5; D not certain. The germline gives CDR1 SGHTA, CDR2 FQGNSA. The CDR3 is 13 amino acids. V was cut by 5 bases and J by 5 bases, with 12 bases left in between. CDR3 nucleotide sequence: TGTGCCAGCAGCCCAAGCGTTCCGGAGACCCAGTACTTC. It yields the protein CASSPSVPETQYF.

The rearrangement uses TRBV11-2 and TRBJ1-1, with D possibly TRBD1 on 5 matching bases. CDR1 and CDR2 from the germline V gene are SGHAT and FQNNGV. The V and J ends lost 5 bases and 1 base respectively, with 8 bases between them. This CDR3 is 13 amino acids long. CDR3 nucleotide sequence: TGTGCCAGCAGCAAGACAGCGAACACTGAAGCTTTCTTT. Its protein is CASSKTANTEAFF.

This chain joins TRBV28 and TRBJ1-2; perhaps TRBD1 as D (6 bases). The V gene's germline CDR1 is MDHEN and CDR2 SYDVKM. This CDR3 contains 13 residues. The V end was cut by 7 bases, the J end by 1 base, with 10 bases between. The CDR3 loop reads CASNRAGNYGYTF. The CDR3 region has the DNA TGTGCCAGCAACAGGGCTGGTAACTATGGCTACACCTTC.

The rearrangement links TRBV7-2 to TRBJ2-7; D possibly corresponds to TRBD1 (5 bases). The CDR3 consists of 16 residues. The germline gives CDR1 SGHTA, CDR2 FQGNSA. V was shortened by 0 bases and J by 5 bases, with 17 bases between the two germline ends. CDR3 amino acids: CASSLAWGRAGHEQYF. For the CDR3, the DNA is TGTGCCAGCAGCTTAGCGTGGGGCAGGGCAGGCCACGAGCAGTACTTC.

This clone has a handful of counts. The J gene is TRBJ1-3, the V gene TRBV27; 7 bases fit TRBD1. The germline V gene encodes CDR1 MNHEY and CDR2 SMNVEV (reference sequence). The CDR3 extends over 15 amino acids. V lost 5 bases to trimming and J lost 0 bases; unmatched junction nucleotides: 4. CDR3 bases: TGTGCCAGCAGTGCGACAGGGTTCTCTGGAAACACCATATATTTT. This encodes CASSATGFSGNTIYF.

J is TRBJ2-2 and V is TRBV19, with 12 bases fitting TRBD1. With 6 bases clipped from V and 7 bases from J, the junction kept 9 bases outside the gene matches. Looked up from germline, CDR1 is LNHDA and CDR2 is SQIVND (reference sequence). The CDR3 is 16 amino acids. This CDR3 is CASSKPGQGARGELFF. The CDR3, as DNA: TGTGCCAGTAGCAAACCGGGACAGGGGGCCCGCGGGGAGCTGTTTTTT.

The rearrangement joins TRBV29-1 to TRBJ1-2, with a possible D match to TRBD1 (6 bases). This CDR3 comprises 14 residues. The germline CDR1 and CDR2 sequences are SQVTM and ANQGSEA. The germline V and J ends were trimmed by 7 bases and 4 bases, with 19 bases remaining between them. CDR3 bases: TGCAGCGCTTTGAGGGACACAGGCGTCTATGGCTACACCTTC. Translation gives CSALRDTGVYGYTF.

This chain uses TRBV6-5 with TRBJ2-7, with TRBD1 as a possible D gene (6 bases). The germline CDR1 and CDR2 sequences are MNHEY and SVGAGI. The germline V and J ends were trimmed by 2 bases and 2 bases, with 16 bases remaining between them. This CDR3 is 16 amino acids long. CDR3 protein: CASSYNSWTVAYEQYF. DNA of the CDR3: TGTGCCAGCAGTTACAATTCTTGGACAGTGGCCTACGAGCAGTACTTC.

V is TRBV27 and J is TRBJ2-5; 7 nucleotides line up with TRBD2. The V gene's germline CDR1 is MNHEY and CDR2 SMNVEV (reference sequence). This CDR3 has 12 amino acids. The ends lost 3 bases at V and 5 bases at J; junction bases unmatched: 0. CDR3 in DNA: TGTGCCAGCAGTTTCGGGGGGGAGACCCAGTACTTC. It specifies CASSFGGETQYF.

This chain uses TRBV5-5 with TRBJ2-3, with 7 nucleotides matching TRBD1. Trimming at V came to 4 bases and at J to 4 bases, leaving 9 bases not matched to a gene. CDR3 length: 15 amino acids. CDR1 SGHKS and CDR2 YYEKEE come from the germline V gene (reference sequence). This chain's CDR3 is CASSKTGLGADTQYF. As DNA, the CDR3 is TGTGCCAGCAGCAAGACAGGGTTAGGGGCAGATACGCAGTATTTT.

The chain has TRBV7-6 and TRBJ1-1, with a weak D call TRBD1 (5 bases). Germline V gene data show CDR1 as SGHVS and CDR2 as FNYEAQ. CDR3 length equals 15 residues. V gave up 3 bases and J gave up 0 bases, with 11 bases separating them. The CDR3 DNA is TGTGCCAGCAGCTTGATACGGGGGATGAACACTGAAGCTTTCTTT. Translation gives CASSLIRGMNTEAFF.

CDR3 sequence: CATSDLQYNEQFF. CDR3 coding DNA: TGTGCCACCAGTGATTTGCAGTACAATGAGCAGTTCTTC. The J gene is TRBJ2-1, the V gene TRBV24-1; D is ambiguous. V was trimmed by 0 bases and J by 4 bases, leaving 3 bases between them. Germline assignment: CDR1 KGHDR and CDR2 SFDVKD. The length of the CDR3 is 13 residues.

J is TRBJ2-2 and V is TRBV5-6, with 8 bases matching TRBD2. The CDR3 is 17 residues long. Germline values: CDR1 SGHDT, CDR2 YYEEEE. V lost 6 bases, J lost 4 bases, and 14 bases stayed unmatched. This chain's CDR3 is CASTLPGRADVTGELFF. Here the CDR3 DNA reads TGTGCCAGCACCCTCCCCGGGAGGGCAGACGTCACCGGGGAGCTGTTTTTT.

V usage is TRBV5-4 and J usage is TRBJ1-1; D is possibly TRBD1 (5 bases). The V end was cut by 2 bases, the J end by 1 base, with 15 bases between. The CDR3 has 16 residues. Germline values: CDR1 SGHNT, CDR2 YYREEE (reference sequence). The CDR3 spells CASSFGGGRGNTEAFF. For the CDR3, the DNA is TGTGCCAGCAGCTTCGGGGGAGGACGGGGGAACACTGAAGCTTTCTTT.

The chain uses TRBV24-1 and TRBJ1-2, with D uncertain. In germline, CDR1 is KGHDR, CDR2 SFDVKD. V lost 5 bases and J lost 4, with 13 bases in between. This CDR3 contains 14 residues. This CDR3 reads CATSAEALSYGYTF. In DNA, the CDR3 is TGTGCCACCAGTGCGGAGGCGCTTAGCTATGGCTACACCTTC.

This clone has just a few counts. The V call is TRBV10-1, the J call TRBJ1-5; 8 nucleotides match TRBD1. The V gene end was trimmed by 8 bases and the J gene end by 0 bases; junction bases not matched to a gene: 12. The CDR3 is 17 residues long. CDR1 and CDR2 from the germline V gene are WNHNN and SYGVQD (reference sequence). The CDR3 reads CASPTGGHSYSNQPQHF. The CDR3 region has the DNA TGCGCCAGCCCAACAGGGGGACATAGTTATAGCAATCAGCCCCAGCATTTT.

The rearrangement links TRBV30 to TRBJ1-2, with 12 bases identical to TRBD1. The trim removed 4 bases at V and 8 bases at J, leaving 8 bases unmatched. CDR1 GTSNPN and CDR2 SVGIG come from the germline V gene (reference sequence). The CDR3 covers 14 residues. The CDR3 spells CAWIPRDRGRGYTF. The CDR3 coding sequence is TGTGCCTGGATCCCGAGGGACAGGGGGCGAGGCTACACCTTC.